This TCR beta chain emerged from a study of T cells in Graves' hyperthyroidism and ophthalmopathy (dated by TCRdb to between 2018 and 2021). The study in broad terms: To identify distinguishing TCR V-J signatures, a discovery cohort of about 95 patients was used, comprising some 43 with Graves' ophthalmopathy and 57 with stable Graves' hyperthyroidism. An independent validation cohort of under 20 hyperthyroidism patients and about 16 patients who later progressed to ophthalmopathy tested prospective prediction of ophthalmopathy. The paper describes TCR Vbeta CDR3 sequencing of 120 to 150 peripheral blood samples, made up of 43 ophthalmopathy patients, around 78 hyperthyroidism patients and around 17 progressor patients. Once sampling was done, hyperthyroidism patients were given methimazole at a starting dose of 30 mg daily, whereas ophthalmopathy patients were given high-dose intravenous methylprednisolone. In several Graves' hyperthyroidism patients, the study also compared T-cell repertoires from thyroid tissue with T-cell repertoires from blood. The 80 to 100 discovery patients were randomly divided into training and test sets at a 7:3 ratio.

What the work shows at the level of the full study, not this receptor alone: Sample size was not statistically predetermined, and blinding of investigators to group allocation was not performed. Most expanded thyroid clonotypes (frequency above 0.001) were also found in blood, which suggests that blood repertoires may mirror thyroid immune responses. During validation, the model predicted progression to ophthalmopathy a median of approximately 7 months ahead of onset, with almost 71% sensitivity and 72% to 80% specificity. A model built on a 13 V-J signature distinguished ophthalmopathy from stable hyperthyroidism, reaching approximately 89% sensitivity and around 81% specificity in cross-validation and 80%/75% in testing.

Patients with uncontrolled infections, other autoimmune diseases, pregnancy or lactation were excluded. Clinical symptoms, serum thyroxine and TRAb, thyroid ultrasound, and orbital computed tomography formed the basis for the diagnoses. Total RNA was extracted with Trizol reagent, and quality was checked on an Agilent 2100 Bioanalyzer. The sample holds many counts of this clonotype. Its binding antigen is unknown. No base quality values were provided; no much bigger clone lies one nucleotide off. For CDR1 and CDR2, the germline V gene (reference sequence) lists LNHNV and YYDKDF. V gives up 0 bases and J gives up 0 bases, and the segment between their germline ends measures 9 bases. The CDR3 starts with the cysteine, ends with the phenylalanine, and has 16 residues. Here the CDR3 DNA is all that survives: 48 bases in frame from base 1. The TCR beta CDR3 regions were amplified from the RNA transcripts. The TCR CDR3 was subjected to a first round of RT-PCR using the HTBI primer set and the Qiagen OneStep RT-PCR kit. The libraries were constructed in a second round of multiplex PCR and then size-selected and purified. Libraries were sequenced paired-end with 100 bp reads on an Illumina HiSeq2000. Concerning the study's data processing: Raw data were processed with SOAPnuke, discarding reads with adapters, uncalled bases, mean Phred below 15, or no exact constant-primer or identifier match. COPE v1.2.5 was used to merge the high-quality paired reads, and each unique nucleotide sequence was defined as a clonotype. MiTCR v1.1 was used to align the clonotypes against IMGT TRBV, TRBD and TRBJ reference segments. Analysis was restricted to V-J combinations with a frequency above 0.0001, which covered about 99% of repertoires. The TCS score was defined as the ratio of F50 (clonal expansion) to E x V (chaos), calculated using BLOSUM62-based TCRdist between CDR3 peptides within each V-J. Welch's t-statistics and random forest reduced 500 to 550 V-J features to 13, which were used in a naive Bayes classifier (R e1071). The similarity between thyroid and blood repertoires was quantified using the Morisita-Horn index. Through fastp at Q25 and MiXCR, TCRdb rebuilt clones from the public reads, retaining in-frame beta chains. Each CDR3 protein appears once, grouped with its most common genes and DNA. The V and J calls come from TCRdb's annotation, not from the publication. The sample contains 650,000 to 800,000 distinct CDR3 sequences, 45% of them found a single time. Under 8.5% of the sample goes to the ten largest clones.

Sequenced sample: peripheral blood or thyroid tissue (not recorded which). This receptor chain uses TRBV15 and TRBJ1-3, and possibly TRBD1, on 6 matching bases. The origin of this receptor is an adult man with Graves' disease, either hyperthyroidism or ophthalmopathy (not recorded which). The CDR3: CATSRETGISGNTIYF. Here is the DNA: TGTGCCACCAGCAGAGAGACAGGAATCTCTGGAAACACCATATATTTT.